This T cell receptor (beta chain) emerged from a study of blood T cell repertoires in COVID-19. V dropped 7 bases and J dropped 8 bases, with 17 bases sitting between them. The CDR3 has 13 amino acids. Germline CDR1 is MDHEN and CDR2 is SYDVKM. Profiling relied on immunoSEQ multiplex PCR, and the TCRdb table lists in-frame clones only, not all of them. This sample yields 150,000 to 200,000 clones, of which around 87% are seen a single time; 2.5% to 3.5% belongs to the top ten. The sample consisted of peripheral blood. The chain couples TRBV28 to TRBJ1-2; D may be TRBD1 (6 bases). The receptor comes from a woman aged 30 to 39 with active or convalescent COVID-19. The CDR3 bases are TGTGCCAGCACCTCGACAGGCTTCGGGGGCTACACCTTC. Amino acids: CASTSTGFGGYTF.